Here is one T cell receptor (beta chain) with its context. This entry belongs to a study of blood T cell repertoires in COVID-19. Germline CDR1 SGHAT, CDR2 FQNNGV. The ends lost 1 base at V and 7 bases at J; junction bases unmatched: 17. This CDR3 comprises 18 residues. Only in-frame clones appear in the TCRdb table, and some are missing; sequencing was by immunoSEQ multiplex PCR. This table has 270,000 or so clones, approximately 90% appearing once. The chain carries TRBV11-2 and TRBJ2-7, with TRBD2 matching 9 bases. The receptor's source is a woman in her 40s with acute COVID-19. The sample consisted of PBMCs or T cells enriched from blood (not recorded which). The CDR3 DNA sequence: TGTGCCAGCAGCTTAGGATGGGCTAGCGGGAATAGGGCGGGGGAGCAGTACTTC. This codes for CASSLGWASGNRAGEQYF.